A selection of T cell receptor beta chains follows, all from one sample in a study of early stage breast cancer tumors. Assay: immunoSEQ multiplex PCR; the TCRdb copy retains only in-frame clones and omits some. Among over 15,000 clones listed, around 82% were seen once. Material: blood. The receptor source for this set is a person aged 65-85 years with breast cancer. Each CDR3 is given with its conserved first and last residue. D genes are given only for firm matches. For some rows the clone size is stated as once, few or many, or as a class when expanded; others skip it.

D gene,J gene,clone size,V gene,CDR3 protein,CDR3 DNA
TRBD1,TRBJ2-7,NA,TRBV2,CASLPPGTGGGKQYF,TGTGCCAGCCTCCCACCCGGGACAGGGGGTGGTAAGCAGTACTTC
NA,TRBJ2-2,NA,TRBV7-9,CASSFTQGSGELFF,TGTGCCAGCAGCTTTACCCAGGGTTCCGGGGAGCTGTTTTTT
NA,TRBJ2-3,NA,TRBV9,CASSSDSGADTQYF,TGTGCCAGCAGTTCAGACTCGGGGGCAGATACGCAGTATTTT
TRBD1,TRBJ2-2,NA,TRBV7-9,CASRWTGDFTGELFF,TGTGCCAGCAGATGGACAGGGGATTTCACCGGGGAGCTGTTTTTT
NA,TRBJ1-1,NA,TRBV18,CASSLDSLNTEAFF,TGTGCCAGCTCACTTGACAGTTTGAACACTGAAGCTTTCTTT
TRBD1,TRBJ2-5,NA,TRBV2,CASRRDRPLGETQYF,TGTGCCAGCAGGCGGGACAGGCCTCTCGGGGAGACCCAGTACTTC
NA,TRBJ1-3,NA,TRBV28,CASSPPGDLSGNTIYF,TGTGCCAGCAGTCCTCCAGGGGATCTCTCTGGAAACACCATATATTTT
NA,TRBJ2-3,once,TRBV6-1,CASKYGDTQYF,TGTGCCAGCAAGTACGGAGATACGCAGTATTTT
NA,TRBJ1-3,NA,TRBV11-2,CASSSVAGGNTIYF,TGTGCCAGCAGCTCTGTCGCAGGGGGAAACACCATATATTTT
TRBD2,TRBJ2-5,NA,TRBV5-1,CASTMTSGGAGGQETQYF,TGCGCCAGCACTATGACTAGCGGGGGGGCCGGAGGGCAAGAGACCCAGTACTTC